Presented here are 30 T cell receptor beta chains from one specimen sequenced in a study of blood T cell repertoires in COVID-19. Assay used: immunoSEQ multiplex PCR; TCRdb lists only in-frame clones, some missing. The sample includes 200,000 to 250,000 clones, approximately 87% of them seen just once. Sample: peripheral blood. These TCRs come from a man aged 55 to 70 with acute or convalescent COVID-19.

This sequence joins TRBV11-3 and TRBJ2-5; TRBD2 might be the D (6 bases). V was cut by 8 bases and J by 2 bases, with 9 bases left in between. Per germline, CDR1 SGHNT and CDR2 YENEEA. The CDR3 consists of 12 residues. DNA of the CDR3: TGTGCCAGCCGTCGGGGGCAAGAGACCCAGTACTTC. As protein: CASRRGQETQYF.

The sample holds a few counts of this clone. The chain has TRBV7-3 and TRBJ1-6, with D tentatively TRBD1 (5 bases). This CDR3 region has 14 residues. Trimming cost V 3 bases and J 8 bases, with 11 bases left between them. Germline V gene sequence: CDR1 SGHTA, CDR2 FQGTGA. CDR3: CASSFGRDDSPLHF. The CDR3 DNA follows: TGTGCCAGCAGCTTTGGCAGGGATGATTCACCCCTCCACTTT.

This rearrangement joins TRBV15 to TRBJ2-7; 10 bases line up with TRBD1. The CDR3 has 16 amino acids. Trimming at V came to 1 base and at J to 2 bases, leaving 5 bases not matched to a gene. CDR1 and CDR2 from the germline V gene are LNHNV and YYDKDF (reference sequence). The CDR3 here is CATSRVGGQGTYEQYF. As DNA, the CDR3 is TGTGCCACCAGCAGAGTAGGGGGACAGGGGACCTACGAGCAGTACTTC. Full variable domain (outside the CDR3, taken from reference TRBV15 and TRBJ2-7): DAMVIQNPRYQVTQFGKPVTLSCSQTLNHNVMYWYQQKSSQAPKLLFHYYDKDFNNEADTPDNFQSRRPNTSFCFLDIRSPGLGDTAMYLCATSRVGGQGTYEQYFGPGTRLTVT.

The chain has TRBV28 and TRBJ2-7, with D possibly matching TRBD2 (6 bases). The CDR3 length is 13 residues. Germline V lookup: CDR1 MDHEN, CDR2 SYDVKM. V shed 6 bases and J shed 1 base, with 10 bases lying between them. The CDR3, as DNA: TGTGCCAGCAGGTTAGCGGTTTCCTACGAGCAGTACTTC. It is translated as CASRLAVSYEQYF.

The CDR3 region has the DNA TGTGCCAGCAGCTTGGGGCCCGGGACAGGGGGCGGGGACCCCTACGAGCAGTACTTC. Protein sequence: CASSLGPGTGGGDPYEQYF. The J gene is TRBJ2-7, the V gene TRBV5-5; 12 positions match TRBD1. V shed 0 bases, J shed 2 bases, and the junction held 12 bases outside the gene matches. Germline V lookup: CDR1 SGHKS, CDR2 YYEKEE (reference sequence). The CDR3 runs 19 residues.

This clone occurred once. The chain couples TRBV27 to TRBJ1-5; perhaps TRBD1 as D (5 bases). This CDR3 contains 16 residues. The V gene lost 0 bases and the J gene lost 1 base, with 10 bases spanning the gap. Germline loops: CDR1 MNHEY, CDR2 SMNVEV (reference sequence). The CDR3 reads CASSLSGGASNQPQHF. The CDR3 DNA is TGTGCCAGCAGTTTATCGGGAGGGGCCAGCAATCAGCCCCAGCATTTT.

The chain uses TRBV7-9 and TRBJ1-2; D uncertain. The CDR3 covers 14 residues. V was shortened by 0 bases and J by 5 bases, with 10 bases between the two germline ends. Germline V CDR1 and CDR2: SEHNR, FQNEAQ (reference sequence). DNA for the CDR3: TGTGCCAGCAGCTTAGCCCCGCAGAAGTATGGCTACACCTTC. Translation: CASSLAPQKYGYTF. Variable domain in full (rest from reference TRBV7-9 and TRBJ1-2): DTGVSQNPRHKITKRGQNVTFRCDPISEHNRLYWYRQTLGQGPEFLTYFQNEAQLEKSRLLSDRFSAERPKGSFSTLEIQRTEQGDSAMYLCASSLAPQKYGYTFGSGTRLTVV.

In DNA form, the CDR3 reads TGTGCCAGCAGTCTTGGGACTAGCGGGAGCCGCTACTTC. As protein: CASSLGTSGSRYF. The V gene is TRBV27, the J gene TRBJ2-7; 14 nucleotides align to TRBD2. V was pared by 5 bases and J by 13 bases, with 7 bases of the junction left unmatched. The germline gives CDR1 MNHEY, CDR2 SMNVEV (reference sequence). The CDR3 totals 13 residues.

The DNA of the CDR3 is TGTGCCAGCAGCCCTGGGACTAGCGGGCCGAGCTCCTACAATGAGCAGTTCTTC. This codes for CASSPGTSGPSSYNEQFF. V is TRBV7-6 and J is TRBJ2-1; 12 positions agree with TRBD2. Trimming took 5 bases from V and 0 from J; bases not matched to a gene: 8. The CDR3 loop spans 18 amino acids. Germline V CDR1 and CDR2: SGHVS, FNYEAQ.

This sequence joins TRBV4-3 and TRBJ2-2; no firm D call. There are 12 residues in the CDR3. With 2 bases removed from V and 6 bases from J, the gap between germline ends came to 4 bases. In germline, CDR1 is LGHNA, CDR2 YSLEER. The CDR3 region is CASSQSPGELFF. As DNA, the CDR3 is TGCGCCAGCAGCCAAAGCCCCGGGGAGCTGTTTTTT.

The chain uses TRBV9 and TRBJ2-7, with a tentative D call TRBD1 (5 bases). Trimming took off 2 bases at V and 7 bases at J, with 16 bases between the two ends. The CDR3 consists of 14 residues. Germline V gene data show CDR1 as SGDLS and CDR2 as YYNGEE. CDR3: CASSVRAQAMEQYF. The CDR3 DNA is TGTGCCAGCAGCGTTCGGGCACAGGCAATGGAGCAGTACTTC.

This sequence joins TRBV5-5 and TRBJ2-7; D unclear. This CDR3 has 12 residues. Germline V gene data show CDR1 as SGHKS and CDR2 as YYEKEE (reference sequence). V gave up 3 bases and J gave up 6 bases, with 10 bases separating them. CDR3: CASSSARGEQYF. The CDR3 region has the DNA TGTGCCAGCAGCTCCGCCCGCGGCGAGCAGTACTTC.

The rearrangement links TRBV28 to TRBJ2-1; 15 bases match TRBD2. V lost 5 bases and J lost 8; bases outside the gene matches: 16. The length of the CDR3 is 19 residues. The germline V gene has CDR1 MDHEN and CDR2 SYDVKM. CDR3 region: CASSRHFGLAGGPVHEQFF. The CDR3 DNA follows: TGTGCCAGCAGTCGCCATTTCGGACTAGCGGGAGGGCCTGTCCATGAGCAGTTCTTC.

The J gene is TRBJ1-1, the V gene TRBV12-3 or TRBV12-4; no clear D gene. Trimming removed 4 bases from V and 11 bases from J, with 17 bases in between. The length of the CDR3 is 13 residues. The CDR3 sequence: CASSSNKNGGAFF. CDR3 nucleotide sequence: TGTGCCAGCAGTTCCAACAAAAACGGCGGGGCTTTCTTT.

The chain's CDR3 is CASSQTSGSWFGELFF. The CDR3 DNA reads TGTGCCAGCAGTCAAACTAGCGGGAGTTGGTTCGGGGAGCTGTTTTTT. The rearrangement joins TRBV28 to TRBJ2-2, with 11 bases lining up with TRBD2. V shed 5 bases and J 7 bases; nucleotides not matched to a gene: 9. The germline V gene has CDR1 MDHEN and CDR2 SYDVKM. The CDR3 covers 16 residues. Using reference TRBV28 and TRBJ2-2 for the parts outside the CDR3, the full variable domain is DVKVTQSSRYLVKRTGEKVFLECVQDMDHENMFWYRQDPGLGLRLIYFSYDVKMKEKGDIPEGYSVSREKKERFSLILESASTNQTSMYLCASSQTSGSWFGELFFGEGSRLTVL.

The J gene is TRBJ1-1, the V gene TRBV18, with 7 bases matching TRBD1. The V gene end was trimmed by 5 bases and the J gene end by 4 bases; junction bases not matched to a gene: 7. The length of the CDR3 is 14 residues. From germline, CDR1 is KGHSH and CDR2 LQKENI. The DNA of the CDR3 is TGTGCCAGCTCATACGACAGGGTTGGCACTGAAGCTTTCTTT. Its translation: CASSYDRVGTEAFF.

The chain is built from TRBV18 and TRBJ2-1; possibly TRBD2 for D (6 bases). The germline gives CDR1 KGHSH, CDR2 LQKENI. The CDR3 sequence is 15 residues long. Trimming pared 4 bases from V and 7 bases from J, leaving 17 bases between. CDR3 sequence: CASSLNPGAENEQFF. CDR3 DNA sequence: TGTGCCAGCTCACTTAATCCGGGAGCAGAGAATGAGCAGTTCTTC.

The V and J genes are TRBV5-6 and TRBJ2-1, with 7 bases identical to TRBD2. Unmatched junction bases numbered 15, after V lost 4 bases and J lost 8 bases. The V gene's germline CDR1 is SGHDT and CDR2 YYEEEE. There are 16 residues in the CDR3. The CDR3 spells CASSAPWRGSSYEQFF. The DNA of the CDR3 is TGTGCCAGCAGCGCCCCCTGGCGCGGGAGTAGCTATGAGCAGTTCTTC.

This clone has more than one count but fewer than ten. This chain joins TRBV19 and TRBJ1-2; D perhaps matches TRBD1 (6 bases). V was shortened by 3 bases and J by 8 bases, with 16 bases between the two germline ends. CDR3 length: 14 residues. The germline CDR1 and CDR2 sequences are LNHDA and SQIVND (reference sequence). CDR3 DNA sequence: TGTGCCAGTAGTATCGCCCAGGGGAGCTACGGCTACACCTTC. Translating it yields CASSIAQGSYGYTF.

V usage is TRBV7-9 and J usage is TRBJ2-7, with a weak D call TRBD2 (5 bases). The CDR3 is 16 residues long. V was clipped by 1 base and J by 7 bases, with 20 bases between them. The V gene's germline CDR1 is SEHNR and CDR2 FQNEAQ (reference sequence). The CDR3 sequence is CASSLEPGRRAGEQYF. CDR3 nucleotides: TGTGCCAGCAGCTTAGAACCGGGAAGACGGGCCGGAGAGCAGTACTTC.

A single count supports this clone. This chain connects TRBV9 to TRBJ2-1; 7 nucleotides agree with TRBD2. The junction had 0 bases not matched to a gene; V was cut back by 2 bases and J by 10 bases. The CDR3 has 11 residues. Germline assignment: CDR1 SGDLS and CDR2 YYNGEE. Written as DNA, the CDR3 is TGTGCCAGCAGCGTTAGCGGGGAGCAGTTCTTC. This translates into CASSVSGEQFF.

This chain uses TRBV27 with TRBJ2-1, with D unresolved. This CDR3 comprises 15 residues. Germline loops: CDR1 MNHEY, CDR2 SMNVEV (reference sequence). V dropped 3 bases and J dropped 1 base, with 10 bases sitting between them. In nucleotides, the CDR3 is TGTGCCAGCAGTTTTGGCGGCCCATCCTACAATGAGCAGTTCTTC. It is translated as CASSFGGPSYNEQFF.

The chain joins TRBV6-1 to TRBJ2-4; possible D gene TRBD1, 5 bases. V shed 3 bases and J shed 0 bases, with 15 bases lying between them. The CDR3 runs 17 residues. Per germline, CDR1 MNHNS and CDR2 SASEGT. This chain's CDR3 is CASSDQPQGLAKNIQYF. CDR3 coding DNA: TGTGCCAGCAGTGACCAGCCCCAGGGTCTAGCCAAAAACATTCAGTACTTC.

The genes are TRBV27 and TRBJ2-5; D is perhaps TRBD1 (6 bases). Looked up from germline, CDR1 is MNHEY and CDR2 is SMNVEV (reference sequence). V was shortened by 8 bases and J by 7 bases, with 17 bases between the two germline ends. This CDR3 comprises 13 residues. The CDR3 DNA reads TGTGCCAGCCGGGGACATGGCCTTGGGACCCAGTACTTC. It codes for CASRGHGLGTQYF.

This sequence joins TRBV9 and TRBJ2-7; tentatively, D is TRBD1 (6 bases). CDR3 length: 14 residues. Per germline, CDR1 SGDLS and CDR2 YYNGEE. V was clipped by 3 bases and J by 5 bases, with 15 bases between them. CDR3 protein: CASSETGSPNEQYF. The CDR3 DNA follows: TGTGCCAGCAGCGAAACAGGGTCTCCTAACGAGCAGTACTTC.

The chain joins TRBV3-1 (or the pseudogene TRBV3-2) to TRBJ1-6, with a possible D match to TRBD1 (5 bases). CDR3 length: 16 residues. V was pared by 2 bases and J by 5 bases, with 13 bases between. Germline lookup yields CDR1 LGHDT and CDR2 YNNKEL (reference sequence). The CDR3, as DNA: TGTGCCAGCAGCCAACTAAGGACACGCAATAATTCACCCCTCCACTTT. Protein sequence: CASSQLRTRNNSPLHF.

This chain links TRBV6-5 with TRBJ2-7, with TRBD1 matching 10 bases. The CDR3 spans 15 residues. From germline, CDR1 is MNHEY and CDR2 SVGAGI. Unmatched junction bases numbered 6, after V lost 6 bases and J lost 1 base. CDR3 sequence: CASSPDRGRSYEQYF. CDR3 sequence (DNA): TGTGCCAGCAGCCCCGACAGGGGGCGATCCTACGAGCAGTACTTC.

The sample holds a few counts of this clone. This chain uses TRBV2 with TRBJ2-5, with D tentatively TRBD1 (7 bases). Germline V gene data show CDR1 as SNHLY and CDR2 as FYNNEI. The CDR3 length is 16 residues. V was pared by 5 bases and J by 4 bases, with 20 bases between. CDR3 amino acids: CASSPSTGRQGETQYF. CDR3 nucleotide sequence: TGTGCCAGCAGTCCATCGACAGGGAGGCAAGGAGAGACCCAGTACTTC.

CDR3 nucleotides: TGTGCCAGCAGCTTAGAGGCGGGAGGGAGCGATGAGCAGTTCTTC. Translating gives CASSLEAGGSDEQFF. This chain uses TRBV7-3 with TRBJ2-1, with 9 bases lining up with TRBD2. V gave up 2 bases and J gave up 8 bases; unmatched junction bases: 7. Germline loops: CDR1 SGHTA, CDR2 FQGTGA. The CDR3 loop spans 15 amino acids.

The gene calls are TRBV9 and TRBJ2-2, with D possibly matching TRBD1 (6 bases). The CDR3 is made up of 14 amino acids. Germline V gene lookup returns CDR1 SGDLS and CDR2 YYNGEE. Trimming took off 7 bases at V and 0 bases at J, with 10 bases between the two ends. CDR3 coding DNA: TGTGCCAGCGGGGGCCTTTCGAACACCGGGGAGCTGTTTTTT. Its protein product is CASGGLSNTGELFF.